This TCR beta chain appears in the sequencing data of a study of CD8+ T cells in alopecia areata (dated by TCRdb to 2016 to 2019). Notes on the research overall: In both human patients and the C3H/HeJ mouse model, the study applied high-throughput TCRbeta sequencing to look at T cell clonal expansion in alopecia areata. Amplification of TCRbeta CDR3 regions was done by immunoSEQ multiplex PCR using 35 Vbeta forward primers and 13 Jbeta reverse primers. RNA was extracted with the PAXgene miRNA kit for fixed scalp, the miRNeasy kit for PBMCs, and the RNeasy kit for mouse skin. In humans, TCRbeta sequencing was performed on scalp tissue and on sorted CD4+ and CD8+ peripheral blood T cells from healthy controls and from patients with patchy or totalis/universalis alopecia areata. Scalp clonality was compared among normal scalp (n=4), patchy alopecia areata scalp (n=8), and alopecia totalis/universalis scalp (n=8).

The library was produced with the immunoSEQ multiplex PCR assay. RNA was extracted from all samples and reverse transcribed into cDNA as template for TCR sequencing. First-strand cDNA was synthesized with SuperScript III using a 2:1 mix of oligo-dT and random hexamers. A synthetic immune receptor repertoire was used to measure amplification bias, and any remaining bias was corrected computationally. The original methods were these. After raw reads were preprocessed to remove errors, the CDR3 was defined following IMGT conventions as running from the conserved cysteine to phenylalanine. To get clonality, Shannon entropy was normalized by log2 of the number of productive unique TCRs and the result was subtracted from 1. Whether scalp clones were CD4 or CD8 was inferred by matching scalp TCRbeta sequences against CD4 and CD8 repertoires sorted from blood. TCRdb carries this immuneACCESS record with in-frame sequences only. Its versions omit some clonotypes, under half of them owing to an unresolved V gene in the studies checked, with the rest unexplained. V and J calls and clone size come straight from that table; D and trimming were deduced from the DNA. The sample profile shows around 8,000 clones; 55% to 75% of them were found once. The ten largest clones capture 2.5% to 3% of the sample.

In a handful of patients from the biomarker study, an additional sort separated CD25+CD127- cells out of the CD4+ cells. From alopecia areata patients, peripheral blood was collected along with lesional scalp punch biopsies. PBMCs were isolated by density centrifugation and stained for CD3, CD4 and CD8, and CD4+ and CD8+ T cells were sorted on a FACSAria. Alopecia areata patients who were not treated were recruited through a multicenter biomarker study. A note on this clone: No cognate antigen has been identified for it. One base away there is no much larger clone; base qualities are not given.

Sequences SQVTM (CDR1) and ANQGSEA (CDR2) are obtained from the germline V gene. The CDR3 contains 12 residues, cysteine and phenylalanine counted. Only CDR3 DNA is held: 36 bases, read in frame from base 1. V loses 5 bases, J loses 6 bases, and the germline ends lie 13 bases apart. Overall study outcomes, separate from this receptor: Unlike mouse skin, which is dominated by gammadelta T cells, normal human skin has resident alphabeta T cells that are also sequenced, and this complicates analysis of the scalp TCR repertoire. Higher clonality and more expanded CD8+ clones were observed in lesional scalp than in normal scalp, particularly in alopecia totalis/universalis, a finding suggestive of antigenic drive. TCR sequences shared between patients were less clear than in mice, possibly partly because of HLA diversity in the patient population.

This receptor was identified in a human donor with alopecia areata. The V and J genes are TRBV29-1 and TRBJ1-2; no confident D gene assignment can be made. Sequenced sample: CD4+ Tregs sorted from blood. The CDR3 here reads CSVFSSMNGYTF. The DNA reads TGCAGCGTTTTTTCCAGCATGAATGGCTACACCTTC.